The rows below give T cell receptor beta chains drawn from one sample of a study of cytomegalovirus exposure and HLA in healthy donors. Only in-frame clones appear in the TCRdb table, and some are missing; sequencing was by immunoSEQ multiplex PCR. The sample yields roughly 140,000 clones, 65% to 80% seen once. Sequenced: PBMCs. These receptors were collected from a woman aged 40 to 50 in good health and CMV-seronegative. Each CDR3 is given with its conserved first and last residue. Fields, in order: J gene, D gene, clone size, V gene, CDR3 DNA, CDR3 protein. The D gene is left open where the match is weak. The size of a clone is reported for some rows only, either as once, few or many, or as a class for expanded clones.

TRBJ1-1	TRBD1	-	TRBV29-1	TGCAGCGTGAAGGGGGCACAGGGTTTTAACATGAACACTGAAGCTTTCTTT	CSVKGAQGFNMNTEAFF
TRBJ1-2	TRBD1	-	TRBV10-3	TGTGCCACCCGTCGGACAGGCCGGTCGATGGGCTACACCTTC	CATRRTGRSMGYTF
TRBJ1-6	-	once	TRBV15	TGTGCCACCAGCGGTTGGAGCTCCTATAATTCACCCCTCCACTTT	CATSGWSSYNSPLHF
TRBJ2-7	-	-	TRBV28	TGTGCCAGCAGTCAACGGGACAATTTAATCTACGAGCAGTACTTC	CASSQRDNLIYEQYF
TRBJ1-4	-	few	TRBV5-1	TGCGCCAGCAAATTGGGAGGTTTTGCAACTAATGAAAAACTGTTTTTT	CASKLGGFATNEKLFF
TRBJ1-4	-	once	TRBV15	TGTGCCACCAGCAGAGATTTAGGGGTTGATGAAAAACTGTTTTTT	CATSRDLGVDEKLFF
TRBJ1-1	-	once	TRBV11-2	TGTGCCAGCAGCCCTTACAGGGTACAGGGAGATCGGGAACTTGAAGCTTTCTTT	CASSPYRVQGDRELEAFF
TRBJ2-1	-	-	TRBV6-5	TGTGCCAGCAGGGGGCGGATCAACTCCTACAATGAGCAGTTCTTC	CASRGRINSYNEQFF
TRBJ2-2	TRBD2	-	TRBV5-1	TGCGCCAGCAGCTCGCTAGCGGGGGGACCCGGGGAGCTGTTTTTT	CASSSLAGGPGELFF
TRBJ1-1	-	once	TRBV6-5	TGTGCCAGCAGTTACGACACCTCGAACACTGAAGCTTTCTTT	CASSYDTSNTEAFF
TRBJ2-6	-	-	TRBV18	TGTGCCAGCTCACCAGAACCCGGACGGGGTAACGGGGCCAACGTCCTGACTTTC	CASSPEPGRGNGANVLTF
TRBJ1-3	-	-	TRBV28	TGTGCCAGCCATCCGTCCGGGGGGTCTGGAAACACCATATATTTT	CASHPSGGSGNTIYF
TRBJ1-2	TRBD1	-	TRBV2	TGTGCCAGCACCAGGAGGGACAGGTCGCCCGAAGGCTACACCTTC	CASTRRDRSPEGYTF
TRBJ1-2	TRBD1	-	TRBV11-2	TGTGCCAGCAGCCTGGGGACAGCCTATGGCTACACCTTC	CASSLGTAYGYTF
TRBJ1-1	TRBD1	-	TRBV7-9	TGTGCCAGCAGCTCTAAATATGGAGGACAGGGGATAAACACTGAAGCTTTCTTT	CASSSKYGGQGINTEAFF
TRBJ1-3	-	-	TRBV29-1	TGCAGCGCCGATCCGGGGGGCTTTGGAAACACCATATATTTT	CSADPGGFGNTIYF